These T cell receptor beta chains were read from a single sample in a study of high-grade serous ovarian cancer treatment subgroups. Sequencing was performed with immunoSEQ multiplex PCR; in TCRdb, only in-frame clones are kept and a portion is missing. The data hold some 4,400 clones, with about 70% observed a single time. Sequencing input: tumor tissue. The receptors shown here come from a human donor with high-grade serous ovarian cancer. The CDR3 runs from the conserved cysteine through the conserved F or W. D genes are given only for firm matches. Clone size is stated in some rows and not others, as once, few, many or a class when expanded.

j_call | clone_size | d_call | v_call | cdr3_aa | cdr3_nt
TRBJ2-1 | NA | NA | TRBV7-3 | CASSLSGEQFF | TGTGCCAGCAGCCTATCAGGTGAGCAGTTCTTC
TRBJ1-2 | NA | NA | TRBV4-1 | CASSAPSNTYGYTF | TGCGCCAGCAGCGCCCCCTCGAATACCTATGGCTACACCTTC
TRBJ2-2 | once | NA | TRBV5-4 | CASSYGSPFEGELFF | TGTGCCAGCAGCTACGGCAGTCCATTCGAAGGGGAGCTGTTTTTT
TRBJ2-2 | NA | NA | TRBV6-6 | CASSYGDSTGELFF | TGTGCCAGCAGTTACGGGGACTCCACCGGGGAGCTGTTTTTT
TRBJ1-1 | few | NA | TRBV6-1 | CASTNRAKQTEAFF | TGTGCCAGCACTAACCGGGCCAAACAAACTGAAGCTTTCTTT
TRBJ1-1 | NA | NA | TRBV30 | CAWSPVNTEAFF | TGTGCCTGGAGTCCAGTGAACACTGAAGCTTTCTTT
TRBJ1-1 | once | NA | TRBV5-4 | CASSLDITEAGTAFF | TGTGCCAGCAGCTTGGATATTACCGAGGCAGGGACGGCTTTCTTT
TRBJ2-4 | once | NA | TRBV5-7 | CARGSRVLENIQYF | TGTGCCAGGGGGAGCAGGGTTTTGGAAAACATTCAGTACTTC
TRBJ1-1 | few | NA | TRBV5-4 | CASSSQGLEAFF | TGTGCCAGCAGCTCCCAAGGATTGGAAGCTTTCTTT
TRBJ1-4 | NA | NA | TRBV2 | CASSDSSGKLFF | TGTGCCAGCAGTGATTCTAGTGGAAAACTGTTTTTT
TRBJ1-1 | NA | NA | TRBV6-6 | CASSTPGGNTEAFF | TGTGCCAGCAGTACCCCGGGAGGCAACACTGAAGCTTTCTTT
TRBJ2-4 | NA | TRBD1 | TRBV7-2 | CASSPTGGFTGLAKNIQYF | TGTGCCAGCAGCCCGACAGGGGGTTTTACGGGGCTAGCCAAAAACATTCAGTACTTC
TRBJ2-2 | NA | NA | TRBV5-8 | CASSFIKRVRTGELFF | TGTGCCAGCAGCTTCATTAAAAGGGTACGCACCGGGGAGCTGTTTTTT
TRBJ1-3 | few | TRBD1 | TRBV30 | CAWSCNRGSAGNTIYF | TGTGCCTGGAGCTGCAACAGGGGATCGGCGGGAAACACCATATATTTT
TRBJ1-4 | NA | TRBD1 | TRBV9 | CASSADTGVGKLFF | TGTGCCAGCAGCGCAGACACAGGGGTGGGAAAACTGTTTTTT
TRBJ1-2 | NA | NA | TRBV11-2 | CASSVDRFYGYTF | TGTGCCAGCAGCGTAGACAGGTTCTATGGCTACACCTTC
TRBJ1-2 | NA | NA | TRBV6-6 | CASTAGANYGYTF | TGTGCCAGCACAGCCGGAGCTAACTATGGCTACACCTTC
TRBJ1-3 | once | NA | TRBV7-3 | CASTGGDGGNTIYF | TGTGCCAGCACCGGGGGCGATGGTGGAAACACCATATATTTT
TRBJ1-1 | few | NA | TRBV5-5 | CASSLTDTEAFF | TGTGCCAGCAGCTTGACAGACACTGAAGCTTTCTTT
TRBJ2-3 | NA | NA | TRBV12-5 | CASGPPDRRDTQYF | TGTGCTAGTGGTCCTCCGGACAGACGGGATACGCAGTATTTT
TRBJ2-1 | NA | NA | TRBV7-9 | CASTPQGGPTNEQFF | TGTGCCAGCACCCCCCAGGGGGGACCTACGAATGAGCAGTTCTTC
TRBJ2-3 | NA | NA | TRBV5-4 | CASSPIPRNTDTQYF | TGTGCCAGCAGCCCGATCCCCAGAAACACAGATACGCAGTATTTT
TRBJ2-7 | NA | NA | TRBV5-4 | CASSGGTYEQYF | TGTGCCAGCAGTGGAGGAACCTACGAGCAGTACTTC
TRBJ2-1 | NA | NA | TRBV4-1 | CASSQDPSSYNEQFF | TGCGCCAGCAGCCAAGACCCAAGCTCCTACAATGAGCAGTTCTTC
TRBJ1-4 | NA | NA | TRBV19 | CASSAGWKEKLFF | TGTGCCAGCTCCGCAGGGTGGAAGGAAAAACTGTTTTTT